The T cell receptor (beta chain) under discussion was sequenced for a study of blood T cell repertoires in COVID-19. Sequencing was performed with immunoSEQ multiplex PCR; in TCRdb, only in-frame clones are kept and a portion is missing. This sample carries roughly 380,000 clones, more than 70% of them seen once, and the ten largest clones take 1% to 1.5%. The sequence derives from a man aged 25-45 years who had recovered from COVID-19. The sequencing input was PBMCs or T cells enriched from blood (not recorded which).

CDR3 DNA sequence: TGTGCCAGCAGCAGAAGCGGGGGGGCACGGAATGAGCAGTTCTTC. Translation: CASSRSGGARNEQFF. The chain is built from TRBV3-1 (or the pseudogene TRBV3-2) and TRBJ2-1; 10 positions agree with TRBD2. Germline CDR1 LGHDT, CDR2 YNNKEL (reference sequence). V shed 5 bases, J shed 7 bases, and the junction held 8 bases outside the gene matches. This CDR3 spans 15 amino acids.